Below are 32 T cell receptor beta chains sequenced from a single sample in a study of blood T cell repertoires in COVID-19. Libraries were prepared by immunoSEQ multiplex PCR; TCRdb keeps only in-frame clonotypes and omits some of them. The sample includes approximately 79,000 clones, around 83% of them seen just once. Specimen: peripheral blood. These receptors were obtained from a woman in her forties or fifties with acute or convalescent COVID-19.

V usage is TRBV19 and J usage is TRBJ2-2; D is possibly TRBD1 (6 bases). Trimming left V 6 bases short and J 6 bases short, with 17 bases between. The CDR3 contains 15 residues. The germline CDR1 and CDR2 sequences are LNHDA and SQIVND (reference sequence). In DNA form, the CDR3 reads TGTGCCAGTAGCCCGAGGGGGAATGTTCCCGGGGAGCTGTTTTTT. This codes for CASSPRGNVPGELFF.

On this clone itself: One end of the junction varies from germline; a read error may be responsible. The chain combines TRBV3-1 (or the pseudogene TRBV3-2) with TRBJ2-7; 9 bases match TRBD2. The CDR3 spans 14 residues. The germline CDR1 and CDR2 sequences are LGHDT and YNNKEL (reference sequence). Here the CDR3 reads CASSRSGSSHEQYF. The CDR3 DNA reads as TGTGCCAGCAGCCGTAGCGGGAGCTCCCACGAGCAGTACTTC.

This chain's CDR3 is CASSDGVQGQYNEQFF. The DNA for the CDR3 is TGTGCCAGCAGTGATGGGGTACAGGGCCAATACAATGAGCAGTTCTTC. V usage is TRBV6-1 and J usage is TRBJ2-1; tentative D call: TRBD1 (6 bases). The CDR3 covers 16 residues. Germline CDR1 is MNHNS and CDR2 is SASEGT. The germline V and J ends were trimmed by 3 bases and 4 bases, with 16 bases remaining between them.

The chain joins TRBV15 to TRBJ2-3; the match to TRBD2 covers 7 bases. CDR3 size: 16 residues. J lost 1 base, V lost 0 bases, and 4 bases had no gene match. CDR1 is LNHNV and CDR2 is YYDKDF in the germline V gene (reference sequence). CDR3 residues: CATSRDPRGGTDTQYF. The DNA of the CDR3 is TGTGCCACCAGCAGAGATCCCCGGGGGGGCACAGATACGCAGTATTTT.

The CDR3 spells CATRSSGANTDTQYF. The CDR3 DNA reads as TGTGCCACCAGAAGCAGCGGGGCCAACACAGATACGCAGTATTTT. The rearrangement links TRBV24-1 to TRBJ2-3; 7 nucleotides match TRBD2. The CDR3 is 15 amino acids. Germline CDR1 reads KGHDR; CDR2 reads SFDVKD. The J segment lost 2 bases and the V segment lost 7 bases, leaving 8 bases of the junction unmatched.

The table lists this clone with a few counts. V is TRBV4-2 and J is TRBJ1-4; 7 positions match TRBD1. The CDR3 consists of 16 residues. CDR1 is LGHNA, CDR2 YNFKEQ, per germline. Trimming at V came to 1 base and at J to 2 bases, leaving 4 bases not matched to a gene. The CDR3 DNA follows: TGTGCCAGCAGCCAAGGACAGGGAGTGACTAATGAAAAACTGTTTTTT. Protein: CASSQGQGVTNEKLFF.

The genes are TRBV13 and TRBJ2-7; 11 positions agree with TRBD2. Germline CDR1 and CDR2: PRHDT and FYEKMQ (reference sequence). The J segment lost 3 bases and the V segment lost 4 bases, leaving 8 bases of the junction unmatched. The CDR3 length is 16 residues. This CDR3 reads CASSSGGLAVGYEQYF. The CDR3 DNA is TGTGCCAGCAGCTCGGGGGGACTAGCGGTGGGCTACGAGCAGTACTTC.

The chain recombines TRBV9 with TRBJ2-2; 9 bases map to TRBD2. Trimming took 2 bases from V and 6 from J; bases not matched to a gene: 5. Germline values: CDR1 SGDLS, CDR2 YYNGEE. The CDR3 spans 15 residues. CDR3 coding DNA: TGTGCCAGCAGCGTCTTAGCGGGAGTTGCCGGGGAGCTGTTTTTT. Its translation is CASSVLAGVAGELFF.

J is TRBJ2-1 and V is TRBV7-2; 10 bases map to TRBD2. Germline assignment: CDR1 SGHTA and CDR2 FQGNSA. The CDR3 is 15 residues long. V shed 7 bases and J 3 bases; nucleotides not matched to a gene: 6. Here the CDR3 DNA reads TGTGCCAGCATCATTAGCGGGGGGTTCTACAATGAGCAGTTCTTC. Its translation: CASIISGGFYNEQFF.

This chain joins TRBV6-5 and TRBJ1-1; D unresolved. V lost 6 bases and J 0 bases, leaving 8 bases between the germline ends. The CDR3 spans 13 residues. The germline V gene has CDR1 MNHEY and CDR2 SVGAGI. CDR3 bases: TGTGCCAGCAGATGGAGCATGAACACTGAAGCTTTCTTT. This codes for CASRWSMNTEAFF.

This chain joins TRBV7-9 and TRBJ2-1; TRBD1 aligns across 10 bases. J lost 6 bases, V lost 5 bases, and 1 base had no gene match. Germline CDR1 reads SEHNR; CDR2 reads FQNEAQ (reference sequence). CDR3 size: 13 residues. For the CDR3, the DNA is TGTGCCAGCAGCGACAGGGGGCCCAATGAGCAGTTCTTC. This encodes CASSDRGPNEQFF.

J is TRBJ2-6 and V is TRBV6-5, with D possibly matching TRBD1 (6 bases). Looked up from germline, CDR1 is MNHEY and CDR2 is SVGAGI. Trimming took 8 bases from V and 3 from J, leaving 11 bases between them. The CDR3 runs to 14 residues. The CDR3 sequence is CASRTGIGANVLTF. The CDR3 coding sequence is TGTGCCAGCCGTACAGGGATTGGGGCCAACGTCCTGACTTTC.

J is TRBJ2-3 and V is TRBV6-5; 8 bases are shared with TRBD1. This CDR3 region has 15 residues. CDR1 MNHEY and CDR2 SVGAGI come from the germline V gene. V lost 7 bases, J lost 2 bases, and 8 bases stayed unmatched. The CDR3 coding sequence is TGTGCCAGCAAGGGGACAGGATCCTACACAGATACGCAGTATTTT. It yields the protein CASKGTGSYTDTQYF.

The rearrangement links TRBV5-1 to TRBJ2-7; the D gene is possibly TRBD1 (5 bases). The germline CDR1 and CDR2 sequences are SGHRS and YFSETQ. This CDR3 has 16 residues. Trimming pared 0 bases from V and 1 base from J, leaving 14 bases between. This CDR3 reads CASSLEWGASSYEQYF. The DNA of the CDR3 is TGCGCCAGCAGCTTGGAATGGGGCGCATCGTCCTACGAGCAGTACTTC. The variable domain in full, with the rest retrieved from reference TRBV5-1 and TRBJ2-7, is KAGVTQTPRYLIKTRGQQVTLSCSPISGHRSVSWYQQTPGQGLQFLFEYFSETQRNKGNFPGRFSGRQFSNSRSEMNVSTLELGDSALYLCASSLEWGASSYEQYFGPGTRLTVT.

This clone was found a few times. The chain carries TRBV7-8 and TRBJ2-1; 7 bases match TRBD2. The J segment lost 10 bases and the V segment lost 7 bases, leaving 22 bases of the junction unmatched. CDR1 is SGHVS and CDR2 is FQNEAQ in the germline V gene. The CDR3 loop spans 17 amino acids. The CDR3 DNA reads TGTGCCAGCATCGGGGGAGGGCGGGAGCTCTTTATAGGGGAGCAGTTCTTC. It specifies CASIGGGRELFIGEQFF.

The rearrangement uses TRBV7-2 and TRBJ2-7; 11 nucleotides align to TRBD1. Trimming cost V 3 bases and J 4 bases; bases outside gene matches: 8. CDR3 length: 16 residues. Germline CDR1 SGHTA, CDR2 FQGNSA. CDR3 in DNA: TGTGCCAGCAGCTTCGGCGGGGGGACAGGGGGGTACGAGCAGTACTTC. Translated: CASSFGGGTGGYEQYF. Combining the CDR3 with reference TRBV7-2 and TRBJ2-7 gives the whole variable domain GAGVSQSPSNKVTEKGKDVELRCDPISGHTALYWYRQSLGQGLEFLIYFQGNSAPDKSGLPSDRFSAERTGGSVSTLTIQRTQQEDSAVYLCASSFGGGTGGYEQYFGPGTRLTVT.

The CDR3 bases are TGTGCCAGCAGTTTATGGGTAGGTCGGGGCGGGAGGAGGTACGAGCAGTACTTC. Translating gives CASSLWVGRGGRRYEQYF. V gene TRBV28 combines with J gene TRBJ2-7, with 8 bases fitting TRBD2. Germline V gene sequence: CDR1 MDHEN, CDR2 SYDVKM. V dropped 0 bases and J dropped 4; count of bases not matched to a gene: 14. This CDR3 comprises 18 residues.

The rearrangement joins TRBV5-4 to TRBJ2-2; D unresolved. Germline V gene lookup returns CDR1 SGHNT and CDR2 YYREEE (reference sequence). The CDR3 is 15 residues long. Trimming removed 1 base at V and 0 bases at J, with 7 bases between. CDR3 loop: CASSLRGANTGELFF. The CDR3 nucleotides read TGTGCCAGCAGCTTGCGCGGTGCGAACACCGGGGAGCTGTTTTTT.

The chain has TRBV6-5 and TRBJ2-3; D is unresolved. V dropped 4 bases and J dropped 0 bases, with 8 bases sitting between them. This CDR3 comprises 14 residues. Per the germline V gene, CDR1 is MNHEY and CDR2 is SVGAGI. The CDR3 spells CASSSGISTDTQYF. The CDR3 nucleotides are TGTGCCAGCAGTTCCGGTATTAGCACAGATACGCAGTATTTT.

The chain links TRBV5-3 to TRBJ2-3; 8 bases line up with TRBD2. TRBV5-3 is identified as an open reading frame with a role that is uncertain. The CDR3 length is 13 residues. The J segment lost 14 bases and the V segment lost 2 bases, leaving 10 bases of the junction unmatched. CDR3 amino acids: CARSLSGSFGGYF. The CDR3, as DNA: TGTGCCAGAAGCTTAAGCGGGAGCTTCGGCGGGTATTTT.

The chain recombines TRBV5-4 with TRBJ2-1; D perhaps matches TRBD2 (6 bases). This CDR3 contains 15 residues. Per the germline V gene, CDR1 is SGHNT and CDR2 is YYREEE (reference sequence). Trimming took off 4 bases at V and 6 bases at J, with 17 bases between the two ends. The CDR3 is CASSTRDPTANEQFF. The CDR3 DNA follows: TGTGCCAGCAGCACGCGGGACCCGACAGCCAATGAGCAGTTCTTC.

The gene calls are TRBV6-5 and TRBJ1-2, with 8 bases identical to TRBD1. Germline V lookup: CDR1 MNHEY, CDR2 SVGAGI. J was trimmed by 8 bases and V by 9 bases; bases with no gene match: 14. This CDR3 contains 14 residues. The CDR3 spells CASNRGAPLEGYTF. DNA for the CDR3: TGTGCCAGTAACAGGGGGGCGCCCCTTGAAGGCTACACCTTC.

This clone came up a few times. This chain uses TRBV18 with TRBJ2-7; TRBD2 matches at 13 bases. V lost 2 bases to trimming and J lost 0 bases; unmatched junction nucleotides: 7. The CDR3 is made up of 18 amino acids. Germline-derived CDR1 and CDR2 are KGHSH and LQKENI. CDR3 protein: CASSPTQGLAGSSYEQYF. Here the CDR3 DNA reads TGTGCCAGCTCACCAACCCAGGGACTAGCGGGATCCTCCTACGAGCAGTACTTC.

V is TRBV27 and J is TRBJ2-7, with TRBD1 matching over 7 bases. V lost 6 bases and J lost 6; bases outside the gene matches: 8. Germline V gene lookup returns CDR1 MNHEY and CDR2 SMNVEV (reference sequence). CDR3 size: 13 residues. The CDR3 DNA is TGTGCCAGCAGGACGACAGGGCTCGGCGAGCAGTACTTC. It translates to CASRTTGLGEQYF.

A single count supports this clone. The gene calls are TRBV7-8 and TRBJ1-1, with unresolved D. CDR1 and CDR2 (germline): SGHVS, FQNEAQ. The CDR3 contains 15 residues. V lost 1 base and J lost 5, with 14 bases in between. The CDR3 sequence: CASSLGTSKRTEAFF. CDR3 nucleotides: TGTGCCAGCAGCTTAGGGACTTCTAAAAGGACTGAAGCTTTCTTT.

The chain links TRBV30 to TRBJ2-7; D gene unclear. The V gene's germline CDR1 is GTSNPN and CDR2 SVGIG (reference sequence). V lost 2 bases, J lost 2 bases, and 10 bases lay in between. This CDR3 is built from 13 residues. CDR3 amino acids: CAWSLARTYEQYF. CDR3 bases: TGTGCCTGGAGTCTGGCCAGGACCTACGAGCAGTACTTC.

The chain carries TRBV27 and TRBJ1-6, with D tentatively TRBD1 (6 bases). The CDR3 is made up of 14 amino acids. Germline CDR1 is MNHEY and CDR2 is SMNVEV (reference sequence). V lost 8 bases and J 6 bases, leaving 14 bases between the germline ends. For the CDR3, the DNA is TGTGCCAGCCGTACACAGGGTTCTAATTCACCCCTCCACTTT. Amino acids: CASRTQGSNSPLHF.

V usage is TRBV5-4 and J usage is TRBJ1-4; maybe TRBD1 (6 bases). V lost 3 bases and J lost 0, with 15 bases in between. Germline values: CDR1 SGHNT, CDR2 YYREEE (reference sequence). The CDR3 length is 17 residues. The CDR3 DNA follows: TGTGCCAGCAGCTCAGGGACATCCGTTTCAACTAATGAAAAACTGTTTTTT. Translated: CASSSGTSVSTNEKLFF. Using reference TRBV5-4 and TRBJ1-4 for the parts outside the CDR3, the full variable domain is ETGVTQSPTHLIKTRGQQVTLRCSSQSGHNTVSWYQQALGQGPQFIFQYYREEENGRGNFPPRFSGLQFPNYSSELNVNALELDDSALYLCASSSGTSVSTNEKLFFGSGTQLSVL.

The V and J genes are TRBV7-9 and TRBJ1-5; perhaps TRBD1 as D (6 bases). V lost 1 base, J lost 5 bases, and 12 bases lay in between. CDR3 length: 15 amino acids. Germline V lookup: CDR1 SEHNR, CDR2 FQNEAQ (reference sequence). The CDR3 sequence: CASSLVGPGDQPQHF. CDR3 coding DNA: TGTGCCAGCAGCTTAGTTGGGCCAGGGGATCAGCCCCAGCATTTT.

The V and J genes are TRBV25-1 and TRBJ2-1, with 9 bases lining up with TRBD1. The germline V gene encodes CDR1 MGHDK and CDR2 SYGVNS. V trimming: 4 bases; J trimming: 7 bases; junction bases outside the gene matches: 11. The CDR3 extends over 16 amino acids. The CDR3 loop is CASSGKPGQGRNEQFF. CDR3 nucleotide sequence: TGTGCCAGCAGTGGGAAACCGGGACAGGGTAGAAATGAGCAGTTCTTC. The full variable domain, rest sourced from reference TRBV25-1 and TRBJ2-1, is EADIYQTPRYLVIGTGKKITLECSQTMGHDKMYWYQQDPGMELHLIHYSYGVNSTEKGDLSSESTVSRIRTEHFPLTLESARPSHTSQYLCASSGKPGQGRNEQFFGPGTRLTVL.

CDR3 region: CASSSKGTGTYGYTF. The CDR3 DNA follows: TGTGCCAGCAGCTCTAAGGGGACAGGAACCTATGGCTACACCTTC. The rearrangement uses TRBV7-9 and TRBJ1-2; 8 bases line up with TRBD1. The V segment lost 4 bases and the J segment 4 bases; nucleotides outside the gene matches: 8. Looked up from germline, CDR1 is SEHNR and CDR2 is FQNEAQ (reference sequence). The CDR3 has 15 residues.

CDR3 bases: TGCAGCGCGGCGGGACAGAAGGACACTGAAGCTTTCTTT. This encodes CSAAGQKDTEAFF. The J gene is TRBJ1-1, the V gene TRBV29-1; 7 bases are a match to TRBD1. Per germline, CDR1 SQVTM and CDR2 ANQGSEA. The CDR3 is 13 residues long. Losses at the gene ends were 7 bases for V and 3 bases for J; bases not matched to a gene: 8.